The 15 T cell receptor beta chains below all came from one sample that was sequenced in a study of shared T cell receptors in the human thymus. Using immunoSEQ multiplex PCR, the repertoire was profiled, and TCRdb retains in-frame clones only, with some absent. Here the sample spans under 700,000 clones, about four fifths being singletons. This sample also belongs to another study, concerning human thymus T cells.

The material sequenced was thymocytes. The receptors were gathered from a boy younger than two with a congenital heart defect.

The chain joins TRBV11-3 to TRBJ2-1; 10 bases match TRBD2. The CDR3 loop spans 16 amino acids. The germline gives CDR1 SGHNT, CDR2 YENEEA. The V gene end was trimmed by 2 bases and the J gene end by 0 bases; junction bases not matched to a gene: 1. The CDR3 sequence: CASSLTSGNSYNEQFF. CDR3 nucleotide sequence: TGTGCCAGCAGCTTAACTAGCGGGAACTCCTACAATGAGCAGTTCTTC.

This clone came up a few times. The CDR3 region has the DNA TGTGCCAGCAGTTACGGTCCAGGGCGCACTGAAGCTTTCTTT. Residues: CASSYGPGRTEAFF. This chain links TRBV6-5 with TRBJ1-1; D may be TRBD1 (5 bases). The CDR3 is 14 residues long. V was shortened by 2 bases and J by 4 bases, with 11 bases between the two germline ends. The V gene's germline CDR1 is MNHEY and CDR2 SVGAGI.

The V call is TRBV29-1, the J call TRBJ2-7, with TRBD1 identical over 8 bases. J gave up 7 bases and V 5 bases, and 10 bases lay outside the gene matches. In germline, CDR1 is SQVTM, CDR2 ANQGSEA. This CDR3 spans 13 amino acids. CDR3 sequence: CSVIGTGDNEQYF. Here the CDR3 DNA reads TGCAGCGTTATCGGGACAGGAGACAATGAGCAGTACTTC.

The chain couples TRBV4-2 to TRBJ2-7; TRBD2 agrees at 8 bases. The CDR3 totals 16 residues. In germline, CDR1 is LGHNA, CDR2 YNFKEQ. V was clipped by 1 base and J by 2 bases; unmatched bases: 7. The CDR3 DNA sequence: TGTGCCAGCAGCCAAGGGGGAACTAGCGGACCCTACGAGCAGTACTTC. This gives the protein CASSQGGTSGPYEQYF.

This clone turned up a few times. Here the CDR3 reads CAWSVIGGTDTQYF. The CDR3 DNA reads as TGTGCCTGGAGTGTAATCGGGGGGACAGATACGCAGTATTTT. The rearrangement uses TRBV30 and TRBJ2-3, with 7 bases identical to TRBD2. Germline CDR1 reads GTSNPN; CDR2 reads SVGIG (reference sequence). The V gene end was trimmed by 0 bases and the J gene end by 3 bases; junction bases not matched to a gene: 3. CDR3 length equals 14 residues.

The sample holds a few counts of this clone. The CDR3: CASSPGGTGVSRGLEQYF. The CDR3 coding sequence is TGTGCCAGCAGCCCCGGCGGGACAGGGGTGTCCCGGGGCCTCGAGCAGTACTTC. The chain links TRBV28 to TRBJ2-7; 10 bases agree with TRBD1. The CDR3 loop spans 18 amino acids. Losses at the gene ends were 6 bases for V and 6 bases for J; bases not matched to a gene: 20. Looked up from germline, CDR1 is MDHEN and CDR2 is SYDVKM.

V is TRBV10-2 and J is TRBJ1-5; D is unclear. The CDR3 has 15 amino acids. V was clipped by 8 bases and J by 7 bases, with 21 bases between them. Germline assignment: CDR1 WSHSY and CDR2 SAAADI. CDR3 region: CASGSEAGTGQPQHF. The CDR3 DNA reads TGCGCCAGCGGCTCGGAGGCTGGAACCGGCCAGCCCCAGCATTTT.

The chain joins TRBV7-2 to TRBJ2-7, with TRBD1 matching over 7 bases. V lost 6 bases, J lost 0 bases, and 5 bases stayed unmatched. The CDR3 covers 14 residues. Germline V gives CDR1 SGHTA, CDR2 FQGNSA. This CDR3 is CASSLQGSSYEQYF. CDR3 bases: TGTGCCAGCAGTTTACAGGGGAGCTCCTACGAGCAGTACTTC.

This clone was detected only a few times. V usage is TRBV7-8 and J usage is TRBJ2-7; possible D gene TRBD1, 5 bases. This CDR3 spans 16 amino acids. V lost 4 bases to trimming and J lost 0 bases, with 16 bases between them. Germline CDR1 and CDR2: SGHVS and FQNEAQ. As DNA, the CDR3 is TGTGCCAGCAGCTCGGTGGTGGGGCGGACCTCCTACGAGCAGTACTTC. Translation gives CASSSVVGRTSYEQYF.

This chain connects TRBV5-1 to TRBJ2-3; 11 bases are a match to TRBD2. With V trimmed by 0 bases and J by 3 bases, 6 bases remained unmatched. Germline CDR1 and CDR2: SGHRS and YFSETQ. The CDR3 consists of 17 residues. The CDR3 DNA follows: TGCGCCAGCAGCTTGGTTGTTAGCGGGAGGGGAACAGATACGCAGTATTTT. It yields the protein CASSLVVSGRGTDTQYF.

This sequence joins TRBV27 and TRBJ2-3, with 14 bases aligning to TRBD2. The V segment lost 5 bases and the J segment 0 bases; nucleotides outside the gene matches: 19. CDR1 and CDR2 (germline): MNHEY, SMNVEV (reference sequence). The CDR3 is 22 amino acids. CDR3 sequence (DNA): TGTGCCAGCAGTCTCCAATACGGGACTAGCGGGAGACTAATCGATAGCACAGATACGCAGTATTTT. Amino acids: CASSLQYGTSGRLIDSTDTQYF.

The chain couples TRBV19 to TRBJ1-4, with TRBD1 as a possible D gene (5 bases). The germline gives CDR1 LNHDA, CDR2 SQIVND (reference sequence). The CDR3 covers 17 residues. The V end was cut by 5 bases, the J end by 0 bases, with 16 bases between. The CDR3 nucleotides are TGTGCCAGTAGTTCCCGACAGTTTCTTGCAACTAATGAAAAACTGTTTTTT. It is translated as CASSSRQFLATNEKLFF.

The chain has TRBV30 and TRBJ2-7; 9 nucleotides agree with TRBD1. Germline lookup yields CDR1 GTSNPN and CDR2 SVGIG (reference sequence). The CDR3 loop spans 13 amino acids. The V and J ends lost 4 bases and 6 bases, in that order; junction bases with no gene match: 7. The CDR3 nucleotides are TGTGCCTGGATAACACAGGGGGCCCCCGAGCAGTACTTC. Protein: CAWITQGAPEQYF.

This chain connects TRBV12-5 to TRBJ1-2; D uncertain. CDR1 LGHNT and CDR2 FRNRAP come from the germline V gene. Trimming removed 6 bases at V and 3 bases at J, with 11 bases between. The CDR3 length is 13 residues. The CDR3 nucleotides are TGTGCTAGTGGCGGAGGAGGGTACTATGGCTACACCTTC. The encoded protein is CASGGGGYYGYTF.

The chain recombines TRBV10-2 with TRBJ1-2; D ambiguous. V lost 3 bases to trimming and J lost 4 bases, with 9 bases between them. CDR3 length: 13 amino acids. Germline values: CDR1 WSHSY, CDR2 SAAADI. CDR3 loop: CASSEHVAYGYTF. CDR3 in DNA: TGCGCCAGCAGTGAACACGTGGCCTATGGCTACACCTTC.